A selection of T cell receptor beta chains follows, all from one sample in a study of vaccination effects on CD4 cells after COVID-19. Here immunoSEQ multiplex PCR was the method, and the copy in TCRdb shows in-frame clones only, minus some. The sample includes approximately 70,000 clones, approximately 82% of them seen just once. These receptors lack a known antigen. The sequenced sample was CD4+ T cells from PBMCs cultured with HCoV-229E spike peptides, obtained after COVID-19 vaccination. The receptors derive from a human donor who received a COVID-19 vaccine. The CDR3 runs from the conserved cysteine through the conserved F or W. A D gene is named only where the DNA matches it firmly. The size field is filled for only some rows; it gives once, few, many or a size class.

few	TRBD1	TRBJ1-1	TRBV24-1	CATSDTGQGGTEAFF	TGTGCCACCAGTGACACGGGACAGGGGGGCACTGAAGCTTTCTTT
NA	TRBD1	TRBJ1-5	TRBV19	CASSMTGGINQPQHF	TGTGCCAGTAGTATGACAGGGGGTATCAATCAGCCCCAGCATTTT
NA	NA	TRBJ2-5	TRBV19	CASSIDPGLETQYF	TGTGCCAGTAGTATAGACCCGGGACTAGAGACCCAGTACTTC
NA	NA	TRBJ2-3	TRBV10-1	CASRVDSTDTQYF	TGCGCCAGCAGGGTCGATAGCACAGATACGCAGTATTTT
NA	NA	TRBJ1-4	TRBV6-5	CASSYQGTVAEKLFF	TGTGCCAGCAGTTACCAGGGGACGGTTGCTGAAAAACTGTTTTTT
NA	NA	TRBJ2-5	TRBV27	CASSARLPRETQYF	TGTGCCAGCAGTGCCCGACTTCCCCGGGAGACCCAGTACTTC
NA	NA	TRBJ1-1	TRBV18	CASSRGANTEAFF	TGTGCCAGCTCGCGGGGGGCGAACACTGAAGCTTTCTTT
few	NA	TRBJ2-2	TRBV24-1	CATSDSVTNTGELFF	TGTGCCACCAGTGATTCGGTCACGAACACCGGGGAGCTGTTTTTT
NA	NA	TRBJ2-1	TRBV5-1	CASSLGQLSSYNEQFF	TGCGCCAGCAGCTTGGGACAGTTGAGCTCCTACAATGAGCAGTTCTTC
NA	NA	TRBJ2-1	TRBV24-1	CATSDSSGVGSYNEQFF	TGTGCCACCAGTGATTCGTCGGGCGTTGGCTCCTACAATGAGCAGTTCTTC
NA	NA	TRBJ1-1	TRBV5-1	CASSFGGPRNTEAFF	TGCGCCAGCAGCTTCGGGGGACCCCGGAACACTGAAGCTTTCTTT
few	NA	TRBJ2-5	TRBV18	CASCFSDAETQYF	TGTGCCAGCTGTTTTAGCGACGCGGAGACCCAGTACTTC
NA	NA	TRBJ1-5	TRBV18	CASSSQGSDQPQHF	TGTGCCAGCTCATCCCAGGGCTCGGATCAGCCCCAGCATTTT
NA	NA	TRBJ1-6	TRBV11-2	CASSLGGGISSPLHF	TGTGCCAGCAGCTTAGGAGGGGGGATCAGTTCACCCCTCCACTTT
NA	NA	TRBJ2-5	TRBV7-2	CASRPTGSIRGTQYF	TGTGCCAGCAGGCCCACAGGGTCTATCCGGGGGACCCAGTACTTC
NA	NA	TRBJ1-1	TRBV3-1/TRBV3-2	CASSHNRALSEAFF	TGTGCCAGCAGCCATAACAGGGCCCTATCTGAAGCTTTCTTT
NA	TRBD2	TRBJ2-2	TRBV7-7	CASSLRLAGNTGELFF	TGTGCCAGCAGCCTCAGACTAGCGGGGAACACCGGGGAGCTGTTTTTT
NA	NA	TRBJ1-6	TRBV5-8	CASSLELGGNSPLHF	TGTGCCAGCAGCTTGGAATTAGGGGGAAATTCACCCCTCCACTTT
NA	TRBD1	TRBJ1-1	TRBV5-1	CASSLSGGNTEAFF	TGCGCCAGCAGCTTGTCAGGGGGCAACACTGAAGCTTTCTTT
NA	NA	TRBJ1-1	TRBV7-9	CASGATGDTEAFF	TGTGCCAGCGGAGCGACGGGGGACACTGAAGCTTTCTTT
NA	NA	TRBJ1-5	TRBV3-1/TRBV3-2	CASSLTTARHF	TGTGCCAGCAGTTTGACGACCGCTCGGCATTTT
once	TRBD1	TRBJ1-6	TRBV9	CASSALDRAHSPLHF	TGTGCCAGCAGCGCTTTAGACAGGGCGCATTCACCCCTCCACTTT
NA	NA	TRBJ2-6	TRBV5-1	CASSLGGVQGPTF	TGCGCCAGCAGCTTGGGTGGTGTACAGGGCCCGACTTTC
NA	TRBD1	TRBJ1-1	TRBV5-4	CASSPGGQNGMNTEAFF	TGTGCCAGCAGCCCCGGGGGACAGAACGGGATGAACACTGAAGCTTTCTTT
NA	NA	TRBJ1-1	TRBV6-2/TRBV6-3	CASSYPKVRNTEAFF	TGTGCCAGCAGTTATCCGAAGGTGCGGAACACTGAAGCTTTCTTT
NA	TRBD2	TRBJ2-3	TRBV7-3	CATSVGGGTDTQYF	TGTGCCACATCGGTGGGAGGGGGCACAGATACGCAGTATTTT
NA	TRBD2	TRBJ2-2	TRBV11-2	CASSSGLAGGTGELFF	TGTGCCAGCAGCTCCGGACTAGCGGGGGGGACCGGGGAGCTGTTTTTT
NA	NA	TRBJ2-3	TRBV5-1	CASSSAGISTDTQYF	TGCGCCAGCAGCTCTGCAGGTATTAGCACAGATACGCAGTATTTT
once	TRBD1	TRBJ2-3	TRBV10-3	CAISGTGTGDTDTQYF	TGTGCCATCAGTGGAACCGGGACAGGGGACACAGATACGCAGTATTTT
once	NA	TRBJ1-1	TRBV18	CASSPSESRAFF	TGTGCCAGCTCACCGTCCGAGTCCCGGGCTTTCTTT
NA	TRBD1	TRBJ1-1	TRBV2	CASSNRGSNTEAFF	TGTGCCAGCAGTAACAGGGGATCGAACACTGAAGCTTTCTTT
NA	NA	TRBJ1-5	TRBV11-2	CASIRSGAALHQPQHF	TGTGCCAGCATCCGGTCTGGGGCCGCACTACATCAGCCCCAGCATTTT
NA	NA	TRBJ2-5	TRBV3-1/TRBV3-2	CASSPTTSGETQYF	TGTGCCAGCAGCCCGACTACGAGTGGGGAGACCCAGTACTTC
NA	TRBD1	TRBJ2-3	TRBV2	CASLADREQDTQYF	TGTGCCAGCCTAGCAGACAGGGAGCAAGATACGCAGTATTTT